These 10 T cell receptor beta chains share one sample of origin, sequenced in a study of blood T cell repertoires in COVID-19. TCRdb keeps only in-frame clones here, not all; method: immunoSEQ multiplex PCR. This sample has 230,000 or so clones; 80% to 90% occur once, and the top ten carry about 1.5%. Sequencing used peripheral blood. The receptor set was obtained from a woman aged 40 to 50 who had recovered from COVID-19.

V gene TRBV14 combines with J gene TRBJ1-1; the D gene is possibly TRBD1 (5 bases). This CDR3 contains 14 residues. V lost 1 base and J 4 bases, leaving 10 bases between the germline ends. CDR1 and CDR2 from the germline V gene are SGHDN and FVKESK. Written as DNA, the CDR3 is TGTGCCAGCAGCCAAGTGGCAGGGTTCACTGAAGCTTTCTTT. It encodes CASSQVAGFTEAFF.

This clone was seen repeatedly, ten times or more. The chain is built from TRBV6-4 and TRBJ1-1; TRBD1 agrees at 7 bases. Germline loops: CDR1 MRHNA, CDR2 SNTAGT. This CDR3 contains 13 residues. With V trimmed by 8 bases and J by 1 base, 4 bases remained unmatched. CDR3 protein: CASRQGENTEAFF. The CDR3 region has the DNA TGTGCCAGCCGGCAGGGGGAGAACACTGAAGCTTTCTTT.

This clone was picked up one time. The rearrangement links TRBV18 to TRBJ2-5; possible D gene TRBD1, 5 bases. The CDR3 covers 13 residues. V lost 2 bases, J lost 5 bases, and 9 bases lay in between. Germline V gene lookup returns CDR1 KGHSH and CDR2 LQKENI. The CDR3: CASSPRGEETQYF. The CDR3 bases are TGTGCCAGCTCACCAAGGGGCGAGGAGACCCAGTACTTC.

This sequence joins TRBV15 and TRBJ2-7; no clear D gene. Germline-derived CDR1 and CDR2 are LNHNV and YYDKDF (reference sequence). The CDR3 spans 13 residues. Trimming took 0 bases from V and 5 from J, leaving 8 bases between them. CDR3 sequence: CATSRDFLDEQYF. Here the CDR3 DNA reads TGTGCCACCAGCAGAGATTTTTTAGACGAGCAGTACTTC.

The chain uses TRBV15 and TRBJ2-5, with a possible D match to TRBD2 (6 bases). Germline CDR1 reads LNHNV; CDR2 reads YYDKDF (reference sequence). V lost 3 bases to trimming and J lost 3 bases, with 17 bases between them. The CDR3 runs to 16 residues. This CDR3 is CATSSSSSGLEETQYF. CDR3 in DNA: TGTGCCACCAGCAGTAGCTCAAGCGGGCTGGAAGAGACCCAGTACTTC. Filled out from reference TRBV15 and TRBJ2-5, the complete variable domain reads DAMVIQNPRYQVTQFGKPVTLSCSQTLNHNVMYWYQQKSSQAPKLLFHYYDKDFNNEADTPDNFQSRRPNTSFCFLDIRSPGLGDTAMYLCATSSSSSGLEETQYFGPGTRLLVL.

The chain is built from TRBV2 and TRBJ1-5; unclear D gene. The germline V gene encodes CDR1 SNHLY and CDR2 FYNNEI. There are 14 residues in the CDR3. The V gene lost 3 bases and the J gene lost 4 bases, with 10 bases spanning the gap. CDR3 DNA sequence: TGTGCCAGCAGTGATACGAGGGTAAATCAGCCCCAGCATTTT. It specifies CASSDTRVNQPQHF.

This chain joins TRBV4-1 and TRBJ2-2, with TRBD1 matching over 8 bases. Germline lookup yields CDR1 MGHRA and CDR2 YSYEKL. V lost 0 bases, J lost 6 bases, and 12 bases stayed unmatched. The CDR3 has 18 residues. CDR3 nucleotide sequence: TGCGCCAGCAGCCAAGACCTTACCGACAGGGGCACCCCCGGGGAGCTGTTTTTT. Its protein is CASSQDLTDRGTPGELFF.

The chain joins TRBV11-2 to TRBJ2-1; 14 bases match TRBD2. Losses at the gene ends were 5 bases for V and 10 bases for J; bases not matched to a gene: 10. Germline V gene lookup returns CDR1 SGHAT and CDR2 FQNNGV. This CDR3 spans 16 amino acids. The CDR3 nucleotides read TGTGCCAGCAGCCCAACGACTAGCGGGGGGGCGGGGGAGCAGTTCTTC. It codes for CASSPTTSGGAGEQFF.

The chain combines TRBV28 with TRBJ1-1; TRBD1 matches 7 bases. The CDR3 runs 16 residues. V shed 3 bases and J 1 base; nucleotides not matched to a gene: 8. Germline V lookup: CDR1 MDHEN, CDR2 SYDVKM. This CDR3 is CASSFGDDRANTEAFF. The CDR3 bases are TGTGCCAGCAGTTTTGGGGATGACAGGGCGAACACTGAAGCTTTCTTT.

This chain links TRBV28 with TRBJ1-2; TRBD1 might be the D (5 bases). Germline lookup yields CDR1 MDHEN and CDR2 SYDVKM. Deletions cut 3 bases from V and 4 bases from J, with 12 bases between. The CDR3 sequence is 14 residues long. CDR3 DNA sequence: TGTGCCAGCAGTTTTGGGGCGCATTCCTATGGCTACACCTTC. Protein: CASSFGAHSYGYTF.